The next 13 T cell receptor beta chains were all read from a single sample in a study of cytomegalovirus exposure and HLA in healthy donors. PCR employed 60 Vbeta and 13 Jbeta primers. Produced via immunoSEQ multiplex PCR; TCRdb's table is partial and in-frame only. The table shows around 190,000 clones, with roughly 86% occurring only once. Sequences were obtained from PBMCs. Receptors originate from a woman younger than 30 in good health and CMV-seronegative.

This clone was recorded only once. The rearrangement links TRBV28 to TRBJ1-1, with 9 bases identical to TRBD1. This CDR3 region has 19 residues. Germline V gene sequence: CDR1 MDHEN, CDR2 SYDVKM. V was pared by 0 bases and J by 1 base, with 12 bases of the junction left unmatched. The CDR3 DNA sequence: TGTGCCAGCAGTTTATGGAACAGGGGGCACCGAAAAGGGAACACTGAAGCTTTCTTT. Its translation is CASSLWNRGHRKGNTEAFF.

J is TRBJ2-1 and V is TRBV5-1; TRBD2 aligns across 9 bases. The V segment lost 4 bases and the J segment 6 bases; nucleotides outside the gene matches: 8. This CDR3 region has 15 residues. The V gene's germline CDR1 is SGHRS and CDR2 YFSETQ. The CDR3 DNA is TGCGCCAGCAGCCAGGGACTAGCCCAGGGCAATGAGCAGTTCTTC. Translation gives CASSQGLAQGNEQFF.

This sequence joins TRBV5-4 and TRBJ2-5, with D perhaps matching TRBD2 (5 bases). V was clipped by 4 bases and J by 4 bases, with 11 bases between them. The CDR3 has 13 amino acids. Germline V gene sequence: CDR1 SGHNT, CDR2 YYREEE (reference sequence). The CDR3 bases are TGTGCCAGCAGCCTGGCCGGGGTAGAGACCCAGTACTTC. It translates to CASSLAGVETQYF. The full variable domain, with the rest looked up from reference TRBV5-4 and TRBJ2-5, is ETGVTQSPTHLIKTRGQQVTLRCSSQSGHNTVSWYQQALGQGPQFIFQYYREEENGRGNFPPRFSGLQFPNYSSELNVNALELDDSALYLCASSLAGVETQYFGPGTRLLVL.

The gene calls are TRBV7-8 and TRBJ2-1; TRBD2 matches 13 bases. V was pared by 4 bases and J by 8 bases, with 8 bases of the junction left unmatched. The CDR3 has 16 residues. Germline V gene data show CDR1 as SGHVS and CDR2 as FQNEAQ. CDR3 nucleotide sequence: TGTGCCAGCAGCTCAACCGGGACTAGCGGGAACGATGAGCAGTTCTTC. Amino acids: CASSSTGTSGNDEQFF. Complete variable domain (other parts from reference TRBV7-8 and TRBJ2-1): GAGVSQSPRYKVAKRGQDVALRCDPISGHVSLFWYQQALGQGPEFLTYFQNEAQLDKSGLPSDRFFAERPEGSVSTLKIQRTQQEDSAVYLCASSSTGTSGNDEQFFGPGTRLTVL.

This chain connects TRBV10-3 to TRBJ2-1, with 7 bases lining up with TRBD1. CDR3 size: 18 residues. V lost 0 bases, J lost 0 bases, and 8 bases stayed unmatched. The germline V gene has CDR1 ENHRY and CDR2 SYGVKD. The CDR3 region is CAISESGGRATSYNEQFF. The CDR3 DNA reads as TGTGCCATCAGTGAGTCAGGGGGCAGGGCTACCTCCTACAATGAGCAGTTCTTC.

The chain combines TRBV19 with TRBJ2-5; tentative D call: TRBD2 (5 bases). Germline CDR1 LNHDA, CDR2 SQIVND (reference sequence). The CDR3 runs to 13 residues. Trimming took off 3 bases at V and 7 bases at J, with 12 bases between the two ends. The CDR3 nucleotides are TGTGCCAGTAGTATTCGGGGATCCGGGACCCAGTACTTC. This gives the protein CASSIRGSGTQYF.

CDR3 bases: TGTGCCAGTAGTACCCTCGGGACAGGCTACGAGCAGTACTTC. This sequence encodes CASSTLGTGYEQYF. The chain links TRBV19 to TRBJ2-7, with 8 nucleotides matching TRBD1. The CDR3 runs to 14 residues. Per the germline V gene, CDR1 is LNHDA and CDR2 is SQIVND (reference sequence). V lost 4 bases to trimming and J lost 3 bases; unmatched junction nucleotides: 5.

This chain joins TRBV6-1 and TRBJ2-1; the match to TRBD1 covers 10 bases. J was trimmed by 0 bases and V by 4 bases; bases with no gene match: 3. The germline V gene encodes CDR1 MNHNS and CDR2 SASEGT. The CDR3 spans 16 residues. The CDR3 nucleotides are TGTGCCAGCAGTGTAAGGACAGGGGGCTCCTACAATGAGCAGTTCTTC. It yields the protein CASSVRTGGSYNEQFF.

The chain has TRBV6-1 and TRBJ1-2, with TRBD1 matching over 10 bases. Germline assignment: CDR1 MNHNS and CDR2 SASEGT. This CDR3 has 14 residues. The junction had 3 bases not matched to a gene; V was cut back by 6 bases and J by 2 bases. The CDR3 DNA is TGTGCCAGCAGCCGACAGGGGGCGAACTATGGCTACACCTTC. This gives the protein CASSRQGANYGYTF.

The chain uses TRBV13 and TRBJ2-3, with a tentative D call TRBD2 (6 bases). The CDR3 totals 13 residues. The V gene's germline CDR1 is PRHDT and CDR2 FYEKMQ (reference sequence). V was pared by 2 bases and J by 6 bases, with 9 bases between. As DNA, the CDR3 is TGTGCCAGCAGCTTACGGCGGGGTGATACGCAGTATTTT. Protein product: CASSLRRGDTQYF.

This clone is a singleton in its sample. V is TRBV27 and J is TRBJ2-2; 8 positions match TRBD1. Looked up from germline, CDR1 is MNHEY and CDR2 is SMNVEV (reference sequence). This CDR3 is 16 amino acids long. J gave up 1 base and V 7 bases, and 8 bases lay outside the gene matches. The CDR3 spells CASNLQGAQNTGELFF. CDR3 DNA: TGTGCCAGCAATCTCCAGGGGGCGCAGAACACCGGGGAGCTGTTTTTT.

Comments on this clone: The junction does not match germline at one end; this may be a read error. The chain carries TRBV7-7 and TRBJ2-5; a weak D match, TRBD1 (5 bases). The J call is uncertain, as TRBJ2-7 better fits the DNA end. The CDR3 length is 14 residues. Germline lookup yields CDR1 SSHAT and CDR2 FNYEAQ (reference sequence). The CDR3 DNA sequence: TGTGCTAGCAGTCCCTTAGGGGCTACCTACGAGCAGTACTTC. It is translated as CASSPLGATYEQYF.

V is TRBV4-2 and J is TRBJ2-1, with 9 bases fitting TRBD2. The length of the CDR3 is 13 residues. Germline V gene lookup returns CDR1 LGHNA and CDR2 YNFKEQ. V lost 0 bases and J lost 14; bases outside the gene matches: 5. The DNA for the CDR3 is TGTGCCAGCAGCCAAGAGGGGGGCGGGGGGGAGTTCTTC. Protein product: CASSQEGGGGEFF.